This TCR beta chain was sequenced in a study of T-cell memory formation after mild COVID-19. The authors produced TCR alpha and TCR beta cDNA libraries with sample barcodes and UMIs by 5'RACE using constant-segment primers. TCRdb reprocessed the 5' RACE reads via MiXCR and lists one record per CDR3 protein. The table includes approximately 260,000 distinct CDR3 sequences, around 17% detected once. The study, taken as a whole, reports: Researchers found some responding clones in pre-infection memory, a sign that cross-reactive memory joined.

A few counts support this clonotype. The antigen remains undetermined. This CDR3 has 13 amino acids. The V gene lost 4 bases and the J gene lost 10 bases, with 13 bases spanning the gap. Germline V lookup: CDR1 SGHTA, CDR2 FQGNSA. The source material was PBMCs or a T cell subset sorted from them (not recorded which). This rearrangement joins TRBV7-2 to TRBJ2-2; tentative D call: TRBD1 (5 bases). The sequence was collected from a man aged 18 to 30 who had mild COVID-19 (a few samples of this study predate the infection). Cell type and time point are not known. CDR3 sequence: CASSSVGRAELFF. As DNA, the CDR3 is TGTGCCAGCAGCTCCGTGGGGCGCGCGGAGCTGTTTTTT.